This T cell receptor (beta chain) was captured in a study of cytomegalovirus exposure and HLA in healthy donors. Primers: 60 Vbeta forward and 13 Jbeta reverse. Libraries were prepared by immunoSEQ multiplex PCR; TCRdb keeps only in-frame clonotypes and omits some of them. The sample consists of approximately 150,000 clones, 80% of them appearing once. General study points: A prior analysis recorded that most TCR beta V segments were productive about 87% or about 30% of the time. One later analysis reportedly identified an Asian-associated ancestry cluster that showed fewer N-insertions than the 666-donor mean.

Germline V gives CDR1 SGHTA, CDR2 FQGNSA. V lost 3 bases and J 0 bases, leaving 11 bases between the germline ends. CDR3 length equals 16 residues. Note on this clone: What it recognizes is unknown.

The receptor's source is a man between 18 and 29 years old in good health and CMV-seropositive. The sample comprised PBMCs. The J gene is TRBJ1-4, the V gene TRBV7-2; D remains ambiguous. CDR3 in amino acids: CASSFAGVATNEKLFF. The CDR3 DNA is TGTGCCAGCAGCTTCGCGGGCGTTGCAACTAATGAAAAACTGTTTTTT.